The rows below give T cell receptor beta chains drawn from one sample of a study of identical twins. Each CDR3 protein gets one entry after TCRdb re-called the 5' RACE reads with MiXCR. This repertoire shows hundreds of thousands of distinct CDR3 sequences, around 21% found once; its top ten account for around 4.4%. A further study also used this sample, focusing on T cells expressing NK-cell markers.

Sequencing was carried out using PBMCs. Receptors were obtained from a young woman in good health. The CDR3 runs from the conserved cysteine through the conserved F or W. The D gene is left open where the match is weak. Not every row has a clone size; where given, it reads once, few, many or a size class.

>TRBV7-2|.|TRBJ2-2|.
CASSTSAGFTGELFF
TGTGCCAGCAGCACGTCCGCAGGGTTCACCGGGGAGCTGTTTTTT
>TRBV12-3/TRBV12-4|few|TRBJ2-1|TRBD2
CASSLAGSNNEQFF
TGTGCCAGCAGTCTAGCGGGGAGTAACAATGAGCAGTTCTTC
>TRBV29-1|.|TRBJ2-1|.
CSVGWYASDNEQFF
TGCAGCGTTGGCTGGTACGCTTCCGACAATGAGCAGTTCTTC
>TRBV10-3|few|TRBJ1-3|.
CAISGVGPGNTIYF
TGTGCCATCAGCGGGGTGGGGCCTGGAAACACCATATATTTT
>TRBV12-3/TRBV12-4|few|TRBJ1-2|.
CASGRSGRGAYGYTF
TGTGCCAGTGGACGTTCGGGCAGGGGAGCCTATGGCTACACCTTC
>TRBV10-3|.|TRBJ2-2|.
CAIRSTNTGELFF
TGTGCCATCAGGTCCACGAACACCGGGGAGCTGTTTTTT
>TRBV3-1|.|TRBJ2-3|.
CASSQEWEVTQYF
TGTGCCAGCAGCCAAGAGTGGGAGGTTACGCAGTATTTT
>TRBV25-1|few|TRBJ2-4|.
CASSPARGIAKNIQYF
TGTGCCAGCAGTCCGGCCAGGGGTATAGCCAAAAACATTCAGTACTTC
>TRBV18|.|TRBJ2-5|.
CASSPLLTAQETQYF
TGTGCCAGCTCACCATTGCTGACAGCCCAAGAGACCCAGTACTTC
>TRBV6-5|few|TRBJ2-7|.
CASSSRGFYEQYF
TGTGCCAGCAGTTCTCGGGGGTTCTACGAGCAGTACTTC
>TRBV9|.|TRBJ2-1|TRBD2
CASSPRLAGGPESEQFF
TGTGCCAGCAGCCCTCGACTAGCGGGGGGGCCGGAGAGTGAGCAGTTCTTC
>TRBV27|few|TRBJ2-7|TRBD1
CASSNDRGPYEQYF
TGTGCCAGCAGTAACGACAGGGGTCCCTACGAGCAGTACTTC
>TRBV7-8|.|TRBJ2-1|TRBD2
CASSFPVAGGFYNEQFF
TGTGCCAGCAGCTTTCCAGTAGCGGGGGGCTTTTACAATGAGCAGTTCTTC
>TRBV20-1|few|TRBJ2-1|TRBD1
CSAEDRAGYRNEQFF
TGCAGTGCTGAAGACAGGGCGGGTTACCGCAATGAGCAGTTCTTC
>TRBV20-1|few|TRBJ2-5|TRBD2
CSARGSRGRVETQYF
TGCAGTGCTAGAGGGAGCCGGGGGAGGGTAGAGACCCAGTACTTC
>TRBV20-1|.|TRBJ2-5|.
CSARWTATQYF
TGCAGTGCTAGGTGGACAGCCACCCAGTACTTC